This is a list of T cell receptor beta chains from one sample in a study of memory CD4+ T cells and cytomegalovirus serostatus. Profiling relied on immunoSEQ multiplex PCR, and the TCRdb table lists in-frame clones only, not all of them. The sample includes some 95,000 clones, 75% to 90% of them seen just once. The sequenced sample was memory CD4+ T cells from blood. These receptors were obtained from an adult in good health and CMV-seropositive. CDR3s include the opening cysteine and the closing phenylalanine or tryptophan. A D gene is named only where the DNA matches it firmly. The size of a clone is reported for some rows only, either as once, few or many, or as a class for expanded clones.

TRBJ2-2 | . | TRBV11-3 | . | TGTGCCAGCAGCTTAATCGCCACCGGGGAGCTGTTTTTT | CASSLIATGELFF
TRBJ2-1 | . | TRBV11-3 | . | TGTGCCAGCAGCTACACTTCGGATTATGAGCAGTTCTTC | CASSYTSDYEQFF
TRBJ2-1 | once | TRBV28 | TRBD1 | TGTGCCAGCAGTTTATCCGGGACAGGGGTTTACAATGAGCAGTTCTTC | CASSLSGTGVYNEQFF
TRBJ2-1 | . | TRBV10-3 | TRBD2 | TGTGCCATCAGGACTAGCGGGAGTCTATATAATGAGCAGTTCTTC | CAIRTSGSLYNEQFF
TRBJ1-4 | . | TRBV5-1 | TRBD1 | TGCGCCAGCAGCTTTAGACAGGGGGCCACAGCACAAACTAATGAAAAACTGTTTTTT | CASSFRQGATAQTNEKLFF
TRBJ2-1 | . | TRBV5-5 | TRBD2 | TGTGCCAGCAGCTTGGGACTAGCGGGAGGCCCTTTGGACAATGAGCAGTTCTTC | CASSLGLAGGPLDNEQFF
TRBJ2-7 | . | TRBV6-1 | . | TGTGCCACCCTGAGGGACGGGACCTACGAGCAGTACTTC | CATLRDGTYEQYF
TRBJ2-1 | . | TRBV10-3 | TRBD2 | TGTGCCATCAGCCTGGGACTAGCGGGAGAGGGTGAGCAGTTCTTC | CAISLGLAGEGEQFF
TRBJ2-7 | . | TRBV18 | TRBD2 | TGTGCCAGCTCACCCGGACAAAGTTCGGGGGGCGAGCAGTACTTC | CASSPGQSSGGEQYF
TRBJ2-7 | . | TRBV9 | TRBD2 | TGTGCCAGCACCCCAAGCGGGAGTAGGGTTTCGGACGAGCAGTACTTC | CASTPSGSRVSDEQYF
TRBJ2-7 | . | TRBV4-2 | . | TGTGCCAGCAGCCTGAAGGGTATGGAGCAGTACTTC | CASSLKGMEQYF
TRBJ2-1 | . | TRBV7-3 | TRBD2 | TGTGCCAGCAGCTTAGATCTAGCGGCCTACAATGAGCAGTTCTTC | CASSLDLAAYNEQFF
TRBJ1-2 | few | TRBV4-2 | . | TGTGCCAGCAGCCAAGGTAACCGCCCGATCTATGGCTACACCTTC | CASSQGNRPIYGYTF
TRBJ2-3 | . | TRBV7-2 | . | TGTGCCAGCAGCTTAGAGGGCAGGGGCCGAGTTAGCACAGATACGCAGTATTTT | CASSLEGRGRVSTDTQYF
TRBJ1-4 | . | TRBV7-9 | . | TGTGCCAGCAGCAACACCCTCGGGGTTGTTGCAACTAATGAAAAACTGTTTTTT | CASSNTLGVVATNEKLFF
TRBJ1-2 | . | TRBV5-4 | . | TGTGCCAGCAGCTTGGCAGGGTATAACGTGATCGACACCTTC | CASSLAGYNVIDTF
TRBJ2-5 | . | TRBV25-1 | . | TGTGCCAGCAGTGAAGACTGGGAGGAGACCCAGTACTTC | CASSEDWEETQYF
TRBJ2-1 | once | TRBV7-6 | . | TGTGCCAGCAGCTTAGGGAGTGGCGATGAGCAGTTCTTC | CASSLGSGDEQFF